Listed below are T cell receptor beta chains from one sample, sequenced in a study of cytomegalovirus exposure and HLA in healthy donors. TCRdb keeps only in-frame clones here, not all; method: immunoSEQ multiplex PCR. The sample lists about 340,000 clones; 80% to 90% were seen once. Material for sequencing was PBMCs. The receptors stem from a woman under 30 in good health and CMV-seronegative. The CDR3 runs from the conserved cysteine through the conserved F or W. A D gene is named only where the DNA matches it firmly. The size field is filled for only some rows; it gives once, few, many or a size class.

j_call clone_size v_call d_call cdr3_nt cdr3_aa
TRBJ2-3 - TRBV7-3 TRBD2 TGTGCCAGCAGCTTGGGACTAGCTGGCGCAGATACGCAGTATTTT CASSLGLAGADTQYF
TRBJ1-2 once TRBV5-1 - TGCGCCAGCAGCAGGAACAGGGAGTCACTTCAGGGCTACACCTTC CASSRNRESLQGYTF
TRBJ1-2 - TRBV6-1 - TGTGCCAGCAGTTCCTATCTGCCGGGCTACACCTTC CASSSYLPGYTF
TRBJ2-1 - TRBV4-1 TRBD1 TGCGCCAGCAGCCAAGCCCCCGCCAGGGGGCTTGGGTACAATGAGCAGTTCTTC CASSQAPARGLGYNEQFF
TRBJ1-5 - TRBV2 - TGTGCCAGCACGAGAGAGCAAAATCAGCCCCAGCATTTT CASTREQNQPQHF
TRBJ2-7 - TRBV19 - TGTGCCAGTAGTATAGATCGGGGGACAGCTTCTTCCTACGAGCAGTACTTC CASSIDRGTASSYEQYF
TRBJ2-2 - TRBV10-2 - TGCGCCAGCACGCACTACGCGAACACCGGGGAGCTGTTTTTT CASTHYANTGELFF
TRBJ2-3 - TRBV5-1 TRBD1 TGCGCCAGCAGCCTGGGACAGTACACAGATACGCAGTATTTT CASSLGQYTDTQYF
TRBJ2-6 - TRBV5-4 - TGTGCCAGCAGTCCCCAGGGATTTAGCTCTGGGGCCAACGTCCTGACTTTC CASSPQGFSSGANVLTF
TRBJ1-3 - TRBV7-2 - TGTGCCAGCAGCCCTCTGGCCAGTGGAAACACCATATATTTT CASSPLASGNTIYF
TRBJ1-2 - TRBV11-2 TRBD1 TGTGCCAGCAGCCTCGGGACAGGGGGGAACTATGGCTACACCTTC CASSLGTGGNYGYTF
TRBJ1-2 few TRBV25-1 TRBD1 TGTGCCAGCAGTGAACCCGGGACAGGAATCTCCTATGGCTACACCTTC CASSEPGTGISYGYTF